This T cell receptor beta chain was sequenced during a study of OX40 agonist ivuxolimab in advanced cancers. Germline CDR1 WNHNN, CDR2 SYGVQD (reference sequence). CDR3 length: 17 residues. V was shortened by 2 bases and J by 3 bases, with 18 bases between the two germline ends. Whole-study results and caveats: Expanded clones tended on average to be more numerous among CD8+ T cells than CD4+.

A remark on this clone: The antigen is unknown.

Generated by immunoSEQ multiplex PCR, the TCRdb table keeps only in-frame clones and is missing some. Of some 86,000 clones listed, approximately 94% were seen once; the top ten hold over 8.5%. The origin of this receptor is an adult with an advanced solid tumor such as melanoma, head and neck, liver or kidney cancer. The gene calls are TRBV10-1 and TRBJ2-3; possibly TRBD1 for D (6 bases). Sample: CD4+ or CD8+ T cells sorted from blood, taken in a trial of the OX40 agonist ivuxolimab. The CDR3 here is CASSERTAPMGTDTQYF. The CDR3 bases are TGCGCCAGCAGTGAGAGGACAGCTCCCATGGGGACAGATACGCAGTATTTT.